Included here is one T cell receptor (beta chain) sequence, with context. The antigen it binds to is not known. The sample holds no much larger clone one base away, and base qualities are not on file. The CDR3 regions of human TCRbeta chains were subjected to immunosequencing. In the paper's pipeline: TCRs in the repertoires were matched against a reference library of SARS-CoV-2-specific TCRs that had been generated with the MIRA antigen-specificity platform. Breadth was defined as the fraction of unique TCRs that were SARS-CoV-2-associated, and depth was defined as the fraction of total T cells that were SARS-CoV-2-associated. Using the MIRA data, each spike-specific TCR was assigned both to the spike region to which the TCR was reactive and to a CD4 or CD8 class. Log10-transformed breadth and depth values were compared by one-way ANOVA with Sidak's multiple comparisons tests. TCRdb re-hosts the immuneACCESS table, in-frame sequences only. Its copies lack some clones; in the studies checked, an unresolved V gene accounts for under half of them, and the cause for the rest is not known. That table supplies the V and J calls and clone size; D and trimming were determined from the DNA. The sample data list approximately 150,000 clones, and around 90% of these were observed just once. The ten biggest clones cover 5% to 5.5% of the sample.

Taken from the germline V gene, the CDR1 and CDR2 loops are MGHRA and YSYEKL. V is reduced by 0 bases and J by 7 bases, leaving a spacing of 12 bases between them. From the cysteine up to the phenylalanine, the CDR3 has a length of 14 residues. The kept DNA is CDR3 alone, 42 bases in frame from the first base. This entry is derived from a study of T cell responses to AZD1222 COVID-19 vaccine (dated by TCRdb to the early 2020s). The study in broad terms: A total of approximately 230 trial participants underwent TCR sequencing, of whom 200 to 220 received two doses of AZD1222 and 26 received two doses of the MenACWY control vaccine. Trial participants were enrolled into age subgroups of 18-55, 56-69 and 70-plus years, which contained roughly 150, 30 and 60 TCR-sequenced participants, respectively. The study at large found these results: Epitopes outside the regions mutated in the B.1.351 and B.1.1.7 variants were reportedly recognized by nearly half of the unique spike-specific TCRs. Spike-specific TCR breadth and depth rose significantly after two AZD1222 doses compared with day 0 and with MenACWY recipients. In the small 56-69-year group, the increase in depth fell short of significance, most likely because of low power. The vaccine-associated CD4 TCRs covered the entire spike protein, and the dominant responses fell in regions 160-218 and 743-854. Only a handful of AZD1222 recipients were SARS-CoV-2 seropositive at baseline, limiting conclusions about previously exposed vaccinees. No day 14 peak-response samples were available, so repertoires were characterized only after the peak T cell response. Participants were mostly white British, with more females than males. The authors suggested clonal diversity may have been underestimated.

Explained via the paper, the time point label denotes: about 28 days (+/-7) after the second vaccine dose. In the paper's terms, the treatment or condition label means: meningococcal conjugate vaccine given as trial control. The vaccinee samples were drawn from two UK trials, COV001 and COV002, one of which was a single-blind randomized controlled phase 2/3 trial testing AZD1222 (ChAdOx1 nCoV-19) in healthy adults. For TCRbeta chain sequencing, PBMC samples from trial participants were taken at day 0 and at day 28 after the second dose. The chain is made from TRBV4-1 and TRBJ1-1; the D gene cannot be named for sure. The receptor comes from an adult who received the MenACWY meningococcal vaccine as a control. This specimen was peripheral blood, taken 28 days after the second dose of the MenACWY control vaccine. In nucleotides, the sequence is TGCGCCAGCAGCCAAGAGAGGTACGGCGATGAAGCTTTCTTT. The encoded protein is CASSQERYGDEAFF.